This T cell receptor (beta chain) came from a study of T cell changes during pregnancy in multiple sclerosis. Clones were sequenced by immunoSEQ multiplex PCR, and TCRdb holds only the in-frame ones, with some missing. The repertoire holds about 45,000 clones, with 75% to 95% as singletons. Germline CDR1 MGHDK, CDR2 SYGVNS. Trimming shortened V by 4 bases and J by 7 bases, and 8 bases separated the two germline ends. The CDR3 covers 11 residues. The chain carries TRBV25-1 and TRBJ2-7; D gene ambiguous. This clonotype was obtained from a female donor with multiple sclerosis, enrolled in a pregnancy study. Sequenced here: CD4+ T cells from peripheral blood mononuclear cells, sampled before pregnancy. CDR3 in DNA: TGTGCCAGCAGTGCCTTGAGGGAGCAGTACTTC. Its protein product is CASSALREQYF.